The 17 T cell receptor beta chains in this list originate from one sample, sequenced in a study of identical twins. TCRdb reprocessed the 5' RACE reads with MiXCR, giving one entry per CDR3 protein. The table has under 500,000 distinct CDR3 sequences, roughly an eighth seen once. In addition, the sample was reused for a study of yellow fever vaccine responses in identical twins.

The specimen was CD4+ T cells sorted from blood. These receptors all stem from a young woman in good health.

The V and J genes are TRBV9 and TRBJ2-2; 7 positions agree with TRBD1. Germline CDR1 reads SGDLS; CDR2 reads YYNGEE. The V segment lost 4 bases and the J segment 5 bases; nucleotides outside the gene matches: 11. The CDR3 has 16 amino acids. The CDR3 reads CASSPTGQTGTGELFF. The DNA of the CDR3 is TGTGCCAGCAGCCCCACGGGACAGACAGGAACCGGGGAGCTGTTTTTT. Together with reference TRBV9 and TRBJ2-2, the CDR3 gives the full variable domain: DSGVTQTPKHLITATGQRVTLRCSPRSGDLSVYWYQQSLDQGLQFLIQYYNGEERAKGNILERFSAQQFPDLHSELNLSSLELGDSALYFCASSPTGQTGTGELFFGEGSRLTVL.

This clonotype was observed a handful of times. V usage is TRBV10-3 and J usage is TRBJ2-7; no clear D. Germline CDR1 is ENHRY and CDR2 is SYGVKD. This CDR3 is 14 amino acids long. Trimming cost V 11 bases and J 0 bases, with 17 bases left between them. The CDR3 bases are TGTGCCGCCAGAGAGACAACCAACTCCTACGAGCAGTACTTC. Translated, it gives CAARETTNSYEQYF.

This clonotype appeared a few times. This rearrangement joins TRBV7-9 to TRBJ1-3; D is undetermined. Germline V gene lookup returns CDR1 SEHNR and CDR2 FQNEAQ (reference sequence). Between the trimmed V and J ends, which lost 5 bases and 4 bases, there was a span of 12 bases. This CDR3 is built from 14 residues. This CDR3 is CASSPTGTGNTIYF. In DNA, the CDR3 is TGTGCCAGCAGCCCGACGGGCACAGGAAACACCATATATTTT.

The chain's CDR3 is CASSLGTSGGANEQFF. The CDR3 DNA is TGCGCCAGCAGCTTGGGTACTAGCGGGGGGGCTAATGAGCAGTTCTTC. The genes are TRBV5-1 and TRBJ2-1; 13 nucleotides align to TRBD2. Germline V lookup: CDR1 SGHRS, CDR2 YFSETQ. After removal of 0 bases from V and 7 bases from J, the junction contained 4 bases not matched to a gene. This CDR3 has 16 residues.

Notes on this clonotype: This clone may be a read error of a much larger clone one base away. The chain recombines TRBV20-1 with TRBJ2-3; 7 nucleotides match TRBD2. This CDR3 is built from 12 residues. The V segment lost 6 bases and the J segment 2 bases; nucleotides outside the gene matches: 2. Per germline, CDR1 DFQATT and CDR2 SNEGSKA (reference sequence). CDR3 residues: CSARENTDTQYF. CDR3 DNA sequence: TGCAGTGCGCGGGAGAACACAGATACGCAGTATTTT.

This rearrangement joins TRBV12-3 or TRBV12-4 to TRBJ2-7; D unclear. Trimming left V 7 bases short and J 4 bases short, with 20 bases between. CDR3 length: 15 amino acids. In nucleotides, the CDR3 is TGTGCCAGCACCTCATCAAGGGTCCGGAGTTACGAGCAGTACTTC. It encodes CASTSSRVRSYEQYF.

The chain has TRBV5-6 and TRBJ2-1; D ambiguous. This CDR3 has 16 residues. Per the germline V gene, CDR1 is SGHDT and CDR2 is YYEEEE. Trimming shortened V by 1 base and J by 0 bases, and 11 bases separated the two germline ends. The CDR3 DNA sequence: TGTGCCAGCAGCTTGCTCGGTTCTGGCTCCTACAATGAGCAGTTCTTC. Translated: CASSLLGSGSYNEQFF.

There are a few counts of this clonotype. The V and J genes are TRBV6-4 and TRBJ2-1; D is uncertain. The CDR3 length is 15 residues. CDR1 MRHNA and CDR2 SNTAGT come from the germline V gene. V lost 2 bases and J lost 0, with 8 bases in between. CDR3 DNA sequence: TGTGCCAGCAGTGACGAAGCAGACTCCTACAATGAGCAGTTCTTC. Translated: CASSDEADSYNEQFF.

The chain is built from TRBV3-1 and TRBJ2-5, with 8 bases lining up with TRBD2. The CDR3 runs to 17 residues. With 5 bases clipped from V and 2 bases from J, the junction kept 13 bases outside the gene matches. In germline, CDR1 is LGHDT, CDR2 YNNKEL (reference sequence). The CDR3 DNA sequence: TGTGCCAGCAGCGAAGCGGGAGCTCGGGGGTTTCAAGAGACCCAGTACTTC. It specifies CASSEAGARGFQETQYF.

The rearrangement links TRBV6-6 to TRBJ1-1; no clear D gene. V lost 6 bases, J lost 5 bases, and 13 bases lay in between. The CDR3 sequence is 13 residues long. The germline V gene has CDR1 MNHNY and CDR2 SVGAGI (reference sequence). The CDR3 here is CASSEGGGTEAFF. CDR3 nucleotide sequence: TGTGCCAGCAGCGAAGGCGGTGGGACTGAAGCTTTCTTT.

There are a few counts of this clonotype. The rearrangement links TRBV10-3 to TRBJ2-3, with D possibly being TRBD1 or TRBD2 (5 bases each). This CDR3 is built from 22 residues. V lost 5 bases to trimming and J lost 1 base, with 34 bases between them. Germline V gene sequence: CDR1 ENHRY, CDR2 SYGVKD. The CDR3 is CAISHKPSAYGDGRRGTDTQYF. The CDR3, as DNA: TGTGCCATCAGTCACAAACCCTCGGCCTACGGGGACGGTCGAAGAGGCACAGATACGCAGTATTTT.

This chain joins TRBV2 and TRBJ2-5, with TRBD2 matching over 8 bases. This CDR3 has 14 residues. The germline V gene has CDR1 SNHLY and CDR2 FYNNEI. Trimming cost V 6 bases and J 3 bases; bases outside gene matches: 6. The CDR3 protein is CASSLPGLEETQYF. CDR3 DNA: TGTGCCAGCAGCCTTCCGGGACTAGAAGAGACCCAGTACTTC.

This clonotype was observed at least ten times. The chain uses TRBV9 and TRBJ1-1, with D tentatively TRBD1 (5 bases). Deletions cut 4 bases from V and 2 bases from J, with 15 bases between. This CDR3 is built from 15 residues. CDR1 SGDLS and CDR2 YYNGEE come from the germline V gene. Here the CDR3 DNA reads TGTGCCAGCAGCCCAGAGGGGCAGCTTAACACTGAAGCTTTCTTT. It translates to CASSPEGQLNTEAFF.

The chain has TRBV14 and TRBJ2-1, with TRBD1 matching 8 bases. In germline, CDR1 is SGHDN, CDR2 FVKESK. V trimming: 1 base; J trimming: 4 bases; junction bases outside the gene matches: 3. CDR3 size: 15 residues. The chain's CDR3 is CASSQGDRQYNEQFF. The CDR3 DNA is TGTGCCAGCAGCCAAGGGGACAGGCAATACAATGAGCAGTTCTTC.

The sample holds a few counts of this clonotype. V gene TRBV20-1 combines with J gene TRBJ2-1; TRBD1 or TRBD2 may be the D gene (5 bases each). This CDR3 spans 14 amino acids. V was trimmed by 3 bases and J by 7 bases, leaving 16 bases between them. Germline assignment: CDR1 DFQATT and CDR2 SNEGSKA (reference sequence). CDR3 in amino acids: CSASLPRGPNEQFF. DNA of the CDR3: TGCAGTGCTAGTTTGCCTCGGGGCCCTAATGAGCAGTTCTTC.

This clonotype was recorded a few times. The rearrangement uses TRBV7-3 and TRBJ2-6; D tentatively reads TRBD1 or TRBD2 (6 bases each). Germline values: CDR1 SGHTA, CDR2 FQGTGA. The CDR3 contains 18 residues. The V end was cut by 2 bases, the J end by 0 bases, with 14 bases between. CDR3 residues: CASSLLAGQTSGANVLTF. CDR3 in DNA: TGTGCCAGCAGCTTACTCGCGGGACAAACCTCTGGGGCCAACGTCCTGACTTTC. Complete variable domain (other parts from reference TRBV7-3 and TRBJ2-6): GAGVSQTPSNKVTEKGKYVELRCDPISGHTALYWYRQSLGQGPEFLIYFQGTGAADDSGLPNDRFFAVRPEGSVSTLKIQRTERGDSAVYLCASSLLAGQTSGANVLTFGAGSRLTVL.

This clonotype has more than one count but fewer than ten. V and J are TRBV28 and TRBJ2-1; 13 nucleotides agree with TRBD2. The CDR3 has 16 residues. CDR1 and CDR2 (germline): MDHEN, SYDVKM. J lost 10 bases, V lost 2 bases, and 8 bases had no gene match. DNA for the CDR3: TGTGCCAGCAGTTTAGTAACTAGCGGGAGGGCCGAGGAGCAGTTCTTC. Translated: CASSLVTSGRAEEQFF.